One sample yielded the 22 T cell receptor beta chains listed below, sequenced in a study of shared clonotypes between healthy human individuals. The method was immunoSEQ multiplex PCR; TCRdb's version includes in-frame clones alone and lacks a portion of them. Of 950,000 to 1,200,000 clones listed, about 72% are singletons. The specimen was memory CD4+ T cells from PBMCs. Subset denoted: CD45RA-negative fraction. These receptors were obtained from a man aged 18 to 29 in good health. Some clones in this sample may be carry-over from other donors' samples.

The chain carries TRBV7-9 and TRBJ2-7; the match to TRBD2 covers 7 bases. From germline, CDR1 is SEHNR and CDR2 FQNEAQ (reference sequence). This CDR3 comprises 15 residues. V shed 4 bases and J 6 bases; nucleotides not matched to a gene: 12. CDR3 sequence reads: CASSSHGSSGGEQYF. CDR3 in DNA: TGTGCCAGCAGCTCCCATGGTTCGTCGGGAGGCGAGCAGTACTTC.

This chain joins TRBV7-2 and TRBJ2-7; TRBD1 matches at 11 bases. This CDR3 spans 14 amino acids. The V segment lost 5 bases and the J segment 5 bases; nucleotides outside the gene matches: 5. Germline-derived CDR1 and CDR2 are SGHTA and FQGNSA. The CDR3 loop reads CASSRRDRGNEQYF. The CDR3 coding sequence is TGTGCCAGCAGCCGCCGGGACAGGGGGAACGAGCAGTACTTC.

The J gene is TRBJ2-7, the V gene TRBV18, with D tentatively TRBD1 (6 bases). The CDR3 has 16 residues. V was cut by 5 bases and J by 5 bases, with 22 bases left in between. Germline assignment: CDR1 KGHSH and CDR2 LQKENI. CDR3 DNA: TGTGCCAGCTCATCATCACAGGGTACTATTCAGAACGAGCAGTACTTC. This codes for CASSSSQGTIQNEQYF.

As to this clone: Germline is not matched at one junction end, which may reflect a read error. The rearrangement joins TRBV23-1 to TRBJ2-5; 9 positions agree with TRBD2. TRBV23-1 is identified as an open reading frame with a role that is uncertain. The CDR3 has 16 amino acids. CDR3 coding DNA: TGTGCCAGCAGTCACCCTAGACTAGCGGTGCTGGAGACCCAGTACTTC. It is translated as CASSHPRLAVLETQYF.

About this clone: Other DNA sequences in this specimen translate into the identical CDR3. The gene calls are TRBV7-3 and TRBJ2-7, with D perhaps given as TRBD1 or TRBD2 (5 bases each). Trimming pared 2 bases from V and 3 bases from J, leaving 11 bases between. Germline V CDR1 and CDR2: SGHTA, FQGTGA. This CDR3 is built from 14 residues. The chain's CDR3 is CASSLGAGSYEQYF. CDR3 nucleotides: TGTGCCAGCAGCTTAGGGGCGGGCAGCTACGAGCAGTACTTC.

The gene calls are TRBV29-1 and TRBJ2-1; D gene ambiguous. This CDR3 spans 12 amino acids. Germline CDR1 and CDR2: SQVTM and ANQGSEA. Trimming cost V 7 bases and J 0 bases, with 7 bases left between them. CDR3 DNA: TGCAGCGGACATAGCTCCTACAATGAGCAGTTCTTC. It codes for CSGHSSYNEQFF.

With respect to this clone: Distinct nucleotide sequences in the sample also encode this CDR3. V and J are TRBV7-9 and TRBJ2-5; TRBD2 is a possible D gene (6 bases). Deletions cut 0 bases from V and 2 bases from J, with 10 bases between. Germline assignment: CDR1 SEHNR and CDR2 FQNEAQ (reference sequence). This CDR3 comprises 15 residues. CDR3 protein: CASSLAGRRQETQYF. DNA for the CDR3: TGTGCCAGCAGCTTAGCGGGGAGGCGACAAGAGACCCAGTACTTC.

This clone was seen once. The identical CDR3 is also encoded by other nucleotide sequences in the sample. The rearrangement links TRBV18 to TRBJ2-6; D perhaps matches TRBD1 (6 bases). The V and J ends lost 4 bases and 2 bases respectively, with 9 bases between them. The CDR3 has 15 residues. CDR1 KGHSH and CDR2 LQKENI come from the germline V gene. CDR3 DNA: TGTGCCAGCTCACTGACAGGAACTGGGGCCAACGTCCTGACTTTC. This translates into CASSLTGTGANVLTF.

The J gene is TRBJ2-1, the V gene TRBV6-6; unclear D gene. V shed 2 bases and J shed 4 bases, with 9 bases lying between them. Germline CDR1 MNHNY, CDR2 SVGAGI (reference sequence). This CDR3 region has 14 residues. Here the CDR3 DNA reads TGTGCCAGCAGTTACACGAGGCCTTACAATGAGCAGTTCTTC. It translates to CASSYTRPYNEQFF.

V and J are TRBV6-5 and TRBJ2-7; 9 nucleotides align to TRBD1. In germline, CDR1 is MNHEY, CDR2 SVGAGI. The J segment lost 3 bases and the V segment lost 5 bases, leaving 8 bases of the junction unmatched. This CDR3 has 15 amino acids. The CDR3 DNA reads TGTGCCAGCAGTCCTCCGGGACAGGGCTACTACGAGCAGTACTTC. Encoded protein: CASSPPGQGYYEQYF.

The chain links TRBV28 to TRBJ2-7; 7 nucleotides agree with TRBD2. Germline V gene sequence: CDR1 MDHEN, CDR2 SYDVKM. With 7 bases clipped from V and 11 bases from J, the junction kept 8 bases outside the gene matches. This CDR3 is 11 amino acids long. The CDR3: CASTSLAGEYF. CDR3 coding DNA: TGTGCCAGCACCTCGTTGGCGGGAGAGTACTTC.

This clone was picked up a small number of times. The chain couples TRBV19 to TRBJ1-5; D is unresolved. The CDR3 sequence is 12 residues long. Germline assignment: CDR1 LNHDA and CDR2 SQIVND (reference sequence). With 5 bases removed from V and 4 bases from J, the gap between germline ends came to 6 bases. The CDR3 DNA follows: TGTGCCAGTAGTTTCGGGAATCAGCCCCAGCATTTT. It translates to CASSFGNQPQHF.

CDR3 sequence reads: CASGLATGGPIYGYTF. As DNA, the CDR3 is TGTGCTAGTGGTTTGGCGACAGGGGGCCCGATTTATGGCTACACCTTC. The chain uses TRBV12-5 and TRBJ1-2, with 10 bases aligning to TRBD1. J lost 5 bases, V lost 1 base, and 7 bases had no gene match. Germline assignment: CDR1 LGHNT and CDR2 FRNRAP. The CDR3 covers 16 residues.

This clone turned up a few times. The chain employs TRBV10-3 and TRBJ2-1, with 9 bases fitting TRBD1. Germline CDR1 and CDR2: ENHRY and SYGVKD. Trimming removed 6 bases from V and 4 bases from J; junction bases left unmatched: 4. The CDR3 has 14 residues. The CDR3 nucleotides are TGTGCCATCAGCGGGACAGGGCGATACAATGAGCAGTTCTTC. This gives the protein CAISGTGRYNEQFF.

This clone was counted a few times. The rearrangement uses TRBV7-8 and TRBJ1-1; the D is unclear. From germline, CDR1 is SGHVS and CDR2 FQNEAQ. The CDR3 is 13 residues long. V was cut by 5 bases and J by 5 bases, with 12 bases left in between. The CDR3 here is CASSLSRETEAFF. The CDR3 nucleotides are TGTGCCAGCAGCCTAAGTCGGGAAACTGAAGCTTTCTTT. The full variable domain, its missing parts supplied by reference TRBV7-8 and TRBJ1-1, is GAGVSQSPRYKVAKRGQDVALRCDPISGHVSLFWYQQALGQGPEFLTYFQNEAQLDKSGLPSDRFFAERPEGSVSTLKIQRTQQEDSAVYLCASSLSRETEAFFGQGTRLTVV.

V usage is TRBV6-6 and J usage is TRBJ1-3, with TRBD1 as a possible D gene (6 bases). Trimming took off 7 bases at V and 4 bases at J, with 14 bases between the two ends. Looked up from germline, CDR1 is MNHNY and CDR2 is SVGAGI (reference sequence). This CDR3 is built from 14 residues. The CDR3 sequence is CASKPGGGGNTIYF. DNA of the CDR3: TGTGCCAGCAAACCCGGGGGCGGAGGAAACACCATATATTTT.

CDR3 bases: TGCGCCAGCAGCTTGTTGAACCCCACGGACGAGCAGTACTTC. Translating gives CASSLLNPTDEQYF. The gene calls are TRBV5-1 and TRBJ2-5; D gene unclear. The J call may be faulty, since TRBJ2-7 better matches the DNA end. The CDR3 has 14 amino acids. Germline CDR1 is SGHRS and CDR2 is YFSETQ.

This chain uses TRBV29-1 with TRBJ1-1, with 7 bases aligning to TRBD1. Germline assignment: CDR1 SQVTM and CDR2 ANQGSEA. This CDR3 region has 13 residues. Germline trimming cut 5 bases from V and 0 bases from J; bases unmatched to any gene: 3. The CDR3, as DNA: TGCAGCGTTCGGGGACAGATGAACACTGAAGCTTTCTTT. Encoded protein: CSVRGQMNTEAFF. Drawing the rest from reference TRBV29-1 and TRBJ1-1, the complete variable domain is SAVISQKPSRDICQRGTSLTIQCQVDSQVTMMFWYRQQPGQSLTLIATANQGSEATYESGFVIDKFPISRPNLTFSTLTVSNMSPEDSSIYLCSVRGQMNTEAFFGQGTRLTVV.

With respect to this clone: One base away lies a much larger clone, so this may be a sequencing read error. Additional DNA sequences in this sample encode the identical CDR3. The J gene is TRBJ1-5, the V gene TRBV4-1; perhaps TRBD1 as D (5 bases). Trimming took 6 bases from V and 4 from J, leaving 10 bases between them. The CDR3 loop spans 13 amino acids. The germline CDR1 and CDR2 sequences are MGHRA and YSYEKL. The CDR3, as DNA: TGCGCCAGCAGTCAACAGGTGAATCAGCCCCAGCATTTT. Amino acids: CASSQQVNQPQHF.

The rearrangement joins TRBV29-1 to TRBJ2-5, with TRBD1 as a possible D gene (6 bases). The end of the DNA aligns better with TRBJ2-7, so the J call may be wrong. The CDR3 is 13 amino acids. CDR1 is SQVTM and CDR2 is ANQGSEA in the germline V gene. The CDR3 here is CSVWDTASDEQYF. In DNA form, the CDR3 reads TGCAGCGTTTGGGACACCGCTTCAGACGAGCAGTACTTC.

The rearrangement joins TRBV7-3 to TRBJ1-3; D gene uncertain. The CDR3 runs to 13 residues. V shed 1 base and J shed 0 bases, with 1 base lying between them. Germline CDR1 SGHTA, CDR2 FQGTGA. Written as DNA, the CDR3 is TGTGCCAGCAGCTTAATCTCTGGAAACACCATATATTTT. Residues: CASSLISGNTIYF.

This clone has more than one count but fewer than ten. The chain has TRBV2 and TRBJ2-3; the match to TRBD2 covers 14 bases. V lost 4 bases and J lost 6; bases outside the gene matches: 9. The CDR3 runs to 17 residues. CDR1 is SNHLY, CDR2 FYNNEI, per germline. This CDR3 is CASSAGTSGRRSDTQYF. CDR3 nucleotides: TGTGCCAGCAGTGCGGGGACTAGCGGGAGACGTTCGGATACGCAGTATTTT.